Below are 21 T cell receptor beta chains sequenced from a single sample in a study of blood T cell repertoires in COVID-19. The data were produced by immunoSEQ multiplex PCR, yet TCRdb's version contains in-frame clones alone and is incomplete. The sample carries a few hundred thousand clones, 89% recorded once. The sample comprised PBMCs or T cells enriched from blood (not recorded which). The source is a woman aged 55-70 years who had recovered from COVID-19.

Worth noting for this clone: The junction departs from germline at one end; a sequencing error may be responsible. The chain has TRBV30 and TRBJ2-1; TRBD1 matches 9 bases. CDR3 length: 11 residues. In germline, CDR1 is GTSNPN, CDR2 SVGIG (reference sequence). CDR3 amino acids: CVTRGDRVSVF. The CDR3 coding sequence is TGTGTCACCAGGGGGGACAGGGTGTCAGTCTTC.

V gene TRBV24-1 combines with J gene TRBJ1-5, with TRBD1 identical over 8 bases. Germline V CDR1 and CDR2: KGHDR, SFDVKD. The CDR3 is 16 amino acids. Germline trimming cut 4 bases from V and 3 bases from J; bases unmatched to any gene: 7. DNA for the CDR3: TGTGCCACCAGTGACCCGACAGGGGATGACAATCAGCCCCAGCATTTT. It is translated as CATSDPTGDDNQPQHF.

This chain links TRBV7-3 with TRBJ2-7; the match to TRBD2 covers 9 bases. J gave up 6 bases and V 1 base, and 7 bases lay outside the gene matches. CDR3 size: 15 residues. CDR1 is SGHTA and CDR2 is FQGTGA in the germline V gene. The CDR3 spells CASSLIAGELGEQYF. DNA of the CDR3: TGTGCCAGCAGCTTAATAGCGGGGGAATTGGGCGAGCAGTACTTC. Combining the CDR3 with reference TRBV7-3 and TRBJ2-7 gives the whole variable domain GAGVSQTPSNKVTEKGKYVELRCDPISGHTALYWYRQSLGQGPEFLIYFQGTGAADDSGLPNDRFFAVRPEGSVSTLKIQRTERGDSAVYLCASSLIAGELGEQYFGPGTRLTVT.

The chain carries TRBV4-1 and TRBJ2-2; 8 nucleotides match TRBD2. The V and J ends lost 2 bases and 3 bases, in that order; junction bases with no gene match: 2. Germline assignment: CDR1 MGHRA and CDR2 YSYEKL. CDR3 length equals 15 residues. This CDR3 reads CASSQRAGDTGELFF. The CDR3 DNA sequence: TGCGCCAGCAGCCAACGAGCGGGAGACACCGGGGAGCTGTTTTTT.

This chain connects TRBV18 to TRBJ1-3, with D possibly being TRBD1 (6 bases). The CDR3 covers 15 residues. Germline V gene data show CDR1 as KGHSH and CDR2 as LQKENI. V shed 3 bases and J shed 0 bases, with 9 bases lying between them. The CDR3 region has the DNA TGTGCCAGCTCACCCGACAGGAGCTCTGGAAACACCATATATTTT. Protein: CASSPDRSSGNTIYF.

As DNA, the CDR3 is TGTGCCAGCAGTGAAGCAGCGACGGATGAAGCTTTCTTT. Protein sequence: CASSEAATDEAFF. This chain links TRBV6-1 with TRBJ1-1, with D unclear. Germline assignment: CDR1 MNHNS and CDR2 SASEGT. The CDR3 extends over 13 amino acids. Trimming stripped 0 bases from V and 7 bases from J, with 9 bases between.

This chain connects TRBV28 to TRBJ2-7; D is perhaps TRBD2 (6 bases). V shed 2 bases and J shed 0 bases, with 14 bases lying between them. This CDR3 comprises 16 residues. Germline loops: CDR1 MDHEN, CDR2 SYDVKM. DNA for the CDR3: TGTGCCAGCAGTTTAAGGGACTGGGAGAGCTCCTACGAGCAGTACTTC. It is translated as CASSLRDWESSYEQYF.

CDR3 protein: CASSYSGLVAFF. Here the CDR3 DNA reads TGTGCCAGCAGTTATAGTGGTCTCGTGGCTTTCTTT. This chain uses TRBV6-5 with TRBJ1-1; D ambiguous. V dropped 3 bases and J dropped 11 bases, with 13 bases sitting between them. The CDR3 extends over 12 amino acids. Germline V gene lookup returns CDR1 MNHEY and CDR2 SVGAGI.

The J gene is TRBJ2-6, the V gene TRBV9; D gene uncertain. The V end was cut by 5 bases, the J end by 0 bases, with 3 bases between. The germline V gene has CDR1 SGDLS and CDR2 YYNGEE. The CDR3 runs 13 residues. CDR3: CASRASGANVLTF. The CDR3 DNA sequence: TGTGCCAGCAGAGCCTCTGGGGCCAACGTCCTGACTTTC.

The gene calls are TRBV19 and TRBJ1-5; weak D call: TRBD1 (6 bases). Looked up from germline, CDR1 is LNHDA and CDR2 is SQIVND (reference sequence). This CDR3 region has 17 residues. Trimming took 2 bases from V and 0 from J, leaving 14 bases between them. This CDR3 reads CASSITGSPHSNQPQHF. The CDR3 region has the DNA TGTGCCAGTAGTATAACAGGGTCTCCACATAGCAATCAGCCCCAGCATTTT.

V and J are TRBV2 and TRBJ1-5, with D unresolved. Trimming removed 2 bases from V and 4 bases from J, with 12 bases in between. The CDR3 has 15 residues. Germline V lookup: CDR1 SNHLY, CDR2 FYNNEI. This chain's CDR3 is CASSEIVTGNQPQHF. The CDR3 region has the DNA TGTGCCAGCAGTGAAATTGTGACGGGGAATCAGCCCCAGCATTTT.

The chain employs TRBV28 and TRBJ1-2, with 9 positions matching TRBD1. Germline values: CDR1 MDHEN, CDR2 SYDVKM. The length of the CDR3 is 16 residues. J was trimmed by 5 bases and V by 5 bases; bases with no gene match: 12. CDR3 bases: TGTGCCAGCAGTCAACTCCTTGGGACAGGGCATTATGGCTACACCTTC. Its translation: CASSQLLGTGHYGYTF.

The chain recombines TRBV19 with TRBJ2-5; possibly TRBD1 for D (6 bases). The CDR3 is 17 residues long. Germline CDR1 reads LNHDA; CDR2 reads SQIVND (reference sequence). The V gene lost 4 bases and the J gene lost 3 bases, with 21 bases spanning the gap. Here the CDR3 reads CASSNVHNRVGKETQYF. DNA for the CDR3: TGTGCCAGTAGTAACGTACACAACAGGGTTGGAAAAGAGACCCAGTACTTC.

This chain links TRBV7-3 with TRBJ2-5, with unresolved D. The CDR3 is 14 residues long. V lost 0 bases and J lost 5, with 10 bases in between. Germline loops: CDR1 SGHTA, CDR2 FQGTGA. The DNA of the CDR3 is TGTGCCAGCAGCTTAACGTTTTCCGGGGAGACCCAGTACTTC. This sequence encodes CASSLTFSGETQYF. The variable domain in full, with the rest retrieved from reference TRBV7-3 and TRBJ2-5, is GAGVSQTPSNKVTEKGKYVELRCDPISGHTALYWYRQSLGQGPEFLIYFQGTGAADDSGLPNDRFFAVRPEGSVSTLKIQRTERGDSAVYLCASSLTFSGETQYFGPGTRLLVL.

The V and J genes are TRBV27 and TRBJ1-6; 7 bases align to TRBD1. V trimming: 4 bases; J trimming: 15 bases; junction bases outside the gene matches: 9. The CDR3 is made up of 13 amino acids. Germline lookup yields CDR1 MNHEY and CDR2 SMNVEV (reference sequence). The CDR3 nucleotides read TGTGCCAGCAGTTCAACGGACAGGAGTAGCCTCCACTTT. Amino acids: CASSSTDRSSLHF.

The rearrangement uses TRBV19 and TRBJ2-7, with D unresolved. The CDR3 consists of 16 residues. Germline values: CDR1 LNHDA, CDR2 SQIVND (reference sequence). V gave up 1 base and J gave up 1 base, with 14 bases separating them. CDR3 amino acids: CASSIAPPPESYEQYF. CDR3 bases: TGTGCCAGTAGTATAGCCCCCCCGCCGGAGTCCTACGAGCAGTACTTC.

This clone has a single count. V gene TRBV20-1 combines with J gene TRBJ2-5; TRBD2 aligns across 7 bases. This CDR3 is built from 11 residues. Germline assignment: CDR1 DFQATT and CDR2 SNEGSKA (reference sequence). The V segment lost 6 bases and the J segment 4 bases; nucleotides outside the gene matches: 2. This CDR3 reads CSASGIETQYF. The DNA for the CDR3 is TGCAGTGCAAGCGGGATAGAGACCCAGTACTTC.

This clone is a singleton in its sample. The V call is TRBV6-6, the J call TRBJ2-5; 8 nucleotides align to TRBD2. Germline CDR1 reads MNHNY; CDR2 reads SVGAGI (reference sequence). V was clipped by 5 bases and J by 5 bases; unmatched bases: 16. The CDR3 has 17 amino acids. CDR3 amino acids: CASSPLGVAGPWETQYF. The CDR3 coding sequence is TGTGCCAGCAGTCCCCTTGGGGTAGCGGGGCCGTGGGAGACCCAGTACTTC.

This clone has only one observation. The V gene is TRBV27, the J gene TRBJ2-3; 8 bases line up with TRBD2. Germline V gene lookup returns CDR1 MNHEY and CDR2 SMNVEV (reference sequence). This CDR3 has 14 amino acids. V lost 6 bases, J lost 0 bases, and 2 bases stayed unmatched. As DNA, the CDR3 is TGTGCCAGCAGCATAGCGGGGAGCACAGATACGCAGTATTTT. The encoded protein is CASSIAGSTDTQYF.

This clone showed up just a few times. J is TRBJ2-3 and V is TRBV29-1, with D possibly matching TRBD2 (5 bases). Germline lookup yields CDR1 SQVTM and CDR2 ANQGSEA. V was shortened by 7 bases and J by 2 bases, with 10 bases between the two germline ends. The CDR3 is 12 amino acids. Here the CDR3 reads CSAEGSTDTQYF. In nucleotides, the CDR3 is TGCAGCGCCGAGGGCTCCACAGATACGCAGTATTTT.

The rearrangement links TRBV5-1 to TRBJ2-3, with D maybe TRBD1 (6 bases). Trimming left V 2 bases short and J 4 bases short, with 8 bases between. This CDR3 is 13 amino acids long. Germline-derived CDR1 and CDR2 are SGHRS and YFSETQ. CDR3 DNA: TGCGCCAGCAGCTTCGAGGGGGCAGATACGCAGTATTTT. Its protein is CASSFEGADTQYF.